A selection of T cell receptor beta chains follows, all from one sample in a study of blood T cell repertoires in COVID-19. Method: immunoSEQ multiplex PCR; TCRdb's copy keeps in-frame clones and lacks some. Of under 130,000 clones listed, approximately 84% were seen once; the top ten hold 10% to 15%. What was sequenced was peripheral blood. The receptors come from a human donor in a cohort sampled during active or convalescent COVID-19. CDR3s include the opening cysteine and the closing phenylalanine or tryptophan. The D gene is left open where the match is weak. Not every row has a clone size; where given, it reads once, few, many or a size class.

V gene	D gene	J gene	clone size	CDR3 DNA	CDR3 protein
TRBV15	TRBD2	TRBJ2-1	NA	TGTGCCACCAGCAGAGATCGTCGGGAGGACAATGAGCAGTTCTTC	CATSRDRREDNEQFF
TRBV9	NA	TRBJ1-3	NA	TGTGCCAGCAGCGTCGACAGGCGTACAAACACCATATATTTT	CASSVDRRTNTIYF
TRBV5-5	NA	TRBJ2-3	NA	TGTGCCAGCAGGCTCCTCCCGGACTCCGGGGCAGATACGCAGTATTTT	CASRLLPDSGADTQYF
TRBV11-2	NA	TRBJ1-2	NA	TGTGCCAGCGCCTTAGGTCCGCGCGGTGGCTACACCTTC	CASALGPRGGYTF
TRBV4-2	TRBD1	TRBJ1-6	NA	TGTGCCAGCAGCCAAGAGGGACAGGGGGCGTCTTATAATTCACCCCTCCACTTT	CASSQEGQGASYNSPLHF
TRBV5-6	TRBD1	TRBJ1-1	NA	TGTGCCAGCAGCCAATTGACAGGGGATCTTATGAACACTGAAGCTTTCTTT	CASSQLTGDLMNTEAFF
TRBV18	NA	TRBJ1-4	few	TGTGCCAGCTCACCACCGGGGTTCGGGGTCGAAAAACTGTTTTTT	CASSPPGFGVEKLFF
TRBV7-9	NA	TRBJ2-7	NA	TGTGCCAGCAGCTTGGGTGGGGGCCCCTACGAGCAGTACTTC	CASSLGGGPYEQYF
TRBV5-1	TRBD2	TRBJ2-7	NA	TGCGCCAGCAGCGACCCCGGGACTAGGGGGGTCGAGCAGTACTTC	CASSDPGTRGVEQYF
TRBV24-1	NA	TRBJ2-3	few	TGTGCCACCAGTGACCTAGCTTTCGGAGGCACAGATACGCAGTATTTT	CATSDLAFGGTDTQYF
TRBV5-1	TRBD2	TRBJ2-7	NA	TGCGCCAGCAGCTTGGGTGCGGGGGGGCCTAACGAGCAGTACTTC	CASSLGAGGPNEQYF
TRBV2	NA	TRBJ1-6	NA	TGTGCCAGCAGTGAGTTCTCACAGGGTGGCGATTCACCCCTCCACTTT	CASSEFSQGGDSPLHF
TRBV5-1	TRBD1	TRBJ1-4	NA	TGCGCCAGCAGCAGCCCGGGACAGGGTACTCTGTTTTTT	CASSSPGQGTLFF
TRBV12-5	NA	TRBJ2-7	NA	TGTGCTAGTGGTTTAGAGAGGAACTCCTACGAGCAGTACTTC	CASGLERNSYEQYF
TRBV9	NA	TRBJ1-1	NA	TGTGCCAGCAGCGTAGCTATGGGCCCAAACACTGAAGCTTTCTTT	CASSVAMGPNTEAFF
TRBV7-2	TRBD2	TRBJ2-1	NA	TGTGCCAGCACCCAAACTAGCGTCGGGCAGTTCTTC	CASTQTSVGQFF
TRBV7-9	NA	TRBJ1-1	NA	TGTGCCAGCAGCTTAACCACCTTAGACACTGAAGCTTTCTTT	CASSLTTLDTEAFF
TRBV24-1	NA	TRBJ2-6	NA	TGTGCCACCAGTGATACTTCCCCTCGTGGGGCCAACGTCCTGACTTTC	CATSDTSPRGANVLTF
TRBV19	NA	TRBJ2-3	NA	TGTGCTCCGCCGGCGGAAAACACAGATACGCAGTATTTT	CAPPAENTDTQYF
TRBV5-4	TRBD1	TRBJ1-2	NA	TGTGCCAGCAGCTTTAAAGGGACAGGGGCTGGCTACACCTTC	CASSFKGTGAGYTF
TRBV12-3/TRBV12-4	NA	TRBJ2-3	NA	TGTGCCACGGAAGAGGGAGATACGCAGTATTTT	CATEEGDTQYF
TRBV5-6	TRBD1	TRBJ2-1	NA	TGTGCCAGCAGCCCAACCGGACAGGGGGCCTACAATGAGCAGTTCTTC	CASSPTGQGAYNEQFF
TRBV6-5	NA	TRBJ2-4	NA	TGTGCCAGCAGTTACGCGGACACCGACCGAAACATTCAGTACTTC	CASSYADTDRNIQYF
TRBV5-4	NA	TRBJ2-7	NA	TGTGCCAGCAGCTTGGATCCATCTCCGAGGGAGCAGTACTTC	CASSLDPSPREQYF
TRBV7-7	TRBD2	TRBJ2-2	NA	TGTGCTAGCAGCCCAACCAGCGGGGCGCTTGGCACCGGGGAGCTGTTTTTT	CASSPTSGALGTGELFF
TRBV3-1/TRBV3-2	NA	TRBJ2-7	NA	TGTGCCAGCAGCCTCACACAGGGCCCCTCCTACGAGCAGTACTTC	CASSLTQGPSYEQYF
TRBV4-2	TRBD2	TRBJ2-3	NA	TGTGCCAGCAGCCAAGCAAGGACTAGCTACACAGATACGCAGTATTTT	CASSQARTSYTDTQYF
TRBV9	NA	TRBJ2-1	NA	TGTGCCAGCAGCGCCGGGGATGAGCAGTTCTTC	CASSAGDEQFF
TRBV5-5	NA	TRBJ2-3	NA	TGTGCCAGCAGCATAACCAGGGACACAGATACGCAGTATTTT	CASSITRDTDTQYF
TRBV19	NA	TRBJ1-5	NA	TGTGCCAGTACTCCGTCCGGGGTCAATCAGCCCCAGCATTTT	CASTPSGVNQPQHF
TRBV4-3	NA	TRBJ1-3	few	TGCGCCAGCAGCCAAGGAGATCGGGGTGGGCGAAACACCATATATTTT	CASSQGDRGGRNTIYF
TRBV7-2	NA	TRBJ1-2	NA	TGTGCCAGCAGCTTAGCGATGGCAGGCTATGGCTACACCTTC	CASSLAMAGYGYTF
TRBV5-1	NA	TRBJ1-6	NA	TGCGCCAGCAGCTTGGAAGGGGTCCCCAATAATTCACCCCTCCACTTT	CASSLEGVPNNSPLHF
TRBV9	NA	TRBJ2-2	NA	TGTGCCCGCAGCCCACTTGGGGGGGGCCGGGTCGGGGAGCTGTTTTTT	CARSPLGGGRVGELFF
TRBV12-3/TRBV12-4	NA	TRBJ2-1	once	TGTGCCAGCATTCTCAACCGGGGTGAGCAGTTCTTC	CASILNRGEQFF
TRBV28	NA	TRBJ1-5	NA	TGTGCCAGCAGTTTGGGGGCCAATCAGCCCCAGCATTTT	CASSLGANQPQHF
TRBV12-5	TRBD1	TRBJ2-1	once	TGTGCTAGTGGACGCGGGACAGGGTATGAGCAGTTCTTC	CASGRGTGYEQFF
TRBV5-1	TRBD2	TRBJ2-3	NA	TGCGCCAGCAGCTGGAGCGGGGTAGCCACAGATACGCAGTATTTT	CASSWSGVATDTQYF
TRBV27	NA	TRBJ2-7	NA	TGTGCCAGTGGTCGGGGGGCATCCTACGAGCAGTACTTC	CASGRGASYEQYF
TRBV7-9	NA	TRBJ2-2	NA	TGTGCCAGCACCTCGATAGGGGGAGACACCGGGGAGCTGTTTTTT	CASTSIGGDTGELFF
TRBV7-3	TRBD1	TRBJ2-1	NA	TGTGCCAGCAGCTTAAGGCCGGGGACAGGGGGCAATGAGCAGTTCTTC	CASSLRPGTGGNEQFF
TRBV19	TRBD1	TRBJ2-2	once	TGTGCCAGCTCCCGGACAGGGGGCACCGGGGAGCTGTTTTTT	CASSRTGGTGELFF
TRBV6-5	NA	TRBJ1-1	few	TGTGCCAGCAGTTACTCGAGGAGGGCTGCGGACACTGAAGCTTTCTTT	CASSYSRRAADTEAFF
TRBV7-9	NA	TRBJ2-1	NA	TGTGCCAGCAGCTCCTGGACACCGTCCTACAATGAGCAGTTCTTC	CASSSWTPSYNEQFF
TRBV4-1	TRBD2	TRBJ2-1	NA	TGCGCCAGCAGCCTGAGTACCGGGACTAGTCGCGATGAGCAGTTCTTC	CASSLSTGTSRDEQFF
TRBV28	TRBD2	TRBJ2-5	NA	TGTGCCAGCAGTTTATTAGCGGGGGGGGAGACCCAGTACTTC	CASSLLAGGETQYF
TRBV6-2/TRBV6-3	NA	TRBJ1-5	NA	TGTGCCAGCAGTGGACAGAGCAATCAGCCCCAGCATTTT	CASSGQSNQPQHF
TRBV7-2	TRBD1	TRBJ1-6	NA	TGTGCCAGCAGCTGGGACAGGGTTAGCTCCTATAATTCACCCCTCCACTTT	CASSWDRVSSYNSPLHF
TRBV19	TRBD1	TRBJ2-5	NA	TGTGCCAGTAGTATAAACAGGGGGGATGCAATTGAGACCCAGTACTTC	CASSINRGDAIETQYF
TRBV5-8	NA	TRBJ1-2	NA	TGTGCCAGCAGCTTTAGGGGGACAACTAACTATGGCTACACCTTC	CASSFRGTTNYGYTF
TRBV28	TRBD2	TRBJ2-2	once	TGTGCCAGCAGTTTAAGAGGACTAGCGGGGGGGCCCGTCGGGGAGCTGTTTTTT	CASSLRGLAGGPVGELFF
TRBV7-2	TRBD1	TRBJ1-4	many	TGTGCCAGCAGCCAGCAGACAGGGGTTGCTAATGAAAAACTGTTTTTT	CASSQQTGVANEKLFF
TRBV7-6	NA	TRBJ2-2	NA	TGTGCCAGCAGCTCCGGGTCAACGAACACCGGGGAGCTGTTTTTT	CASSSGSTNTGELFF